These 11 T cell receptor beta chains came from one sample sequenced in a study of response to subunit inactivated influenza vaccine. TCRdb recomputed calls from the RT-PCR reads with MiXCR, one row per CDR3 protein. The sample records about 500,000 distinct CDR3 sequences, approximately 13% being singletons. The source material was PBMCs from blood, sampled roughly 47 days after vaccination. Receptors originate from a man in his fifties or sixties who received an inactivated influenza vaccine.

The chain is built from TRBV20-1 and TRBJ2-7; 12 bases agree with TRBD2. The V and J ends lost 6 bases and 5 bases, in that order; junction bases with no gene match: 11. There are 15 residues in the CDR3. CDR1 and CDR2 (germline): DFQATT, SNEGSKA (reference sequence). CDR3 residues: CSARSLAGGPHEQYF. Here the CDR3 DNA reads TGCAGTGCGCGGTCTCTAGCGGGAGGGCCCCACGAGCAGTACTTC.

The table lists this clonotype with a few counts. The chain couples TRBV7-9 to TRBJ2-7; 7 bases match TRBD1. The length of the CDR3 is 15 residues. V was clipped by 5 bases and J by 0 bases; unmatched bases: 7. Germline CDR1 and CDR2: SEHNR and FQNEAQ (reference sequence). The chain's CDR3 is CASSPPGTASYEQYF. In DNA form, the CDR3 reads TGTGCCAGCAGCCCTCCAGGGACAGCCTCCTACGAGCAGTACTTC.

This clonotype was counted a few times. The V and J genes are TRBV5-1 and TRBJ2-3; maybe TRBD1 (6 bases). Germline lookup yields CDR1 SGHRS and CDR2 YFSETQ. There are 15 residues in the CDR3. Trimming took off 2 bases at V and 3 bases at J, with 13 bases between the two ends. CDR3 DNA sequence: TGCGCCAGCAGCTTCGTCATCGGACAGACAGATACGCAGTATTTT. Amino acid sequence: CASSFVIGQTDTQYF.

V and J are TRBV5-1 and TRBJ2-7; the match to TRBD2 covers 8 bases. Per germline, CDR1 SGHRS and CDR2 YFSETQ. This CDR3 spans 15 amino acids. V lost 1 base to trimming and J lost 5 bases; unmatched junction nucleotides: 8. DNA for the CDR3: TGCGCCAGCAGCTTGCGGGAGGGCCTATTGGACGAGCAGTACTTC. Amino acids: CASSLREGLLDEQYF.

J is TRBJ1-6 and V is TRBV10-3; D ambiguous. CDR1 is ENHRY and CDR2 is SYGVKD in the germline V gene. The CDR3 is 14 residues long. The germline V and J ends were trimmed by 4 bases and 5 bases, with 9 bases remaining between them. The CDR3 region has the DNA TGTGCCATCAGTGGCGGAACCCATAATTCACCCCTCCACTTT. Amino acids: CAISGGTHNSPLHF.

This clonotype was detected only a few times. The genes are TRBV3-1 and TRBJ2-7; tentatively, D is TRBD2 (5 bases). V gave up 0 bases and J gave up 6 bases, with 18 bases separating them. The CDR3 is 16 residues long. Germline V gene sequence: CDR1 LGHDT, CDR2 YNNKEL (reference sequence). The CDR3: CASSQDFLASPGEQYF. The CDR3 region has the DNA TGTGCCAGCAGCCAAGATTTCTTAGCGTCCCCCGGCGAGCAGTACTTC.

This chain joins TRBV10-3 and TRBJ2-5; unclear D gene. The CDR3 runs to 14 residues. Germline assignment: CDR1 ENHRY and CDR2 SYGVKD. The V and J ends lost 6 bases and 5 bases respectively, with 16 bases between them. The CDR3 here is CAIRGSRVDETQYF. The CDR3 DNA is TGTGCCATCAGGGGATCACGGGTGGATGAGACCCAGTACTTC.

There are a few counts of this clonotype. V gene TRBV7-9 combines with J gene TRBJ2-7; D gene uncertain. In germline, CDR1 is SEHNR, CDR2 FQNEAQ (reference sequence). Trimming cost V 5 bases and J 2 bases, with 16 bases left between them. This CDR3 is 15 amino acids long. The CDR3 DNA reads as TGTGCCAGCAGCACGACCGTGCCCATTGCCTACGAGCAGTACTTC. It translates to CASSTTVPIAYEQYF.

This clonotype was seen just once. One end of the junction does not line up with germline, which may come from a read error. This sequence joins TRBV12-3 or TRBV12-4 and TRBJ2-5; D remains unclear. The CDR3 contains 15 residues. The CDR3 sequence is CTSSPGRVKKGTQYF. In DNA form, the CDR3 reads TGTACCAGCAGTCCGGGCCGCGTTAAGAAGGGGACCCAGTACTTC.

This clonotype was counted between two and nine times. This chain connects TRBV5-1 to TRBJ2-2, with no clear D. CDR1 and CDR2 (germline): SGHRS, YFSETQ. The CDR3 has 13 amino acids. The ends were cut back, 4 bases at V and 3 bases at J, with 7 bases in the middle. The CDR3, as DNA: TGCGCCAGCAGCCCAGGAGACACCGGGGAGCTGTTTTTT. It specifies CASSPGDTGELFF.

The rearrangement joins TRBV5-1 to TRBJ2-5; 8 nucleotides match TRBD1. Germline CDR1 and CDR2: SGHRS and YFSETQ. The CDR3 spans 16 residues. J lost 3 bases, V lost 0 bases, and 7 bases had no gene match. For the CDR3, the DNA is TGCGCCAGCAGCTTGGACGGCAGGGGGCAGGAAGAGACCCAGTACTTC. Translation gives CASSLDGRGQEETQYF.